Here is one TCR beta chain with its context. What it binds is not known. Profiling relied on immunoSEQ multiplex PCR, and the TCRdb table lists in-frame clones only, not all of them. The sample shows under 200,000 clones, just over 90% of them seen only once. This sample was included in a study of T cell responses to AZD1222 COVID-19 vaccine. Notes on the study in general: Reportedly, nearly half the spike-specific TCRs target unmutated variant regions. At study baseline, merely more than 5 AZD1222 recipients were seropositive. None of the repertoires were sampled until the peak T cell response had passed. Clonal diversity was possibly underestimated, and the donors were mostly white British, with more females.

Looked up from germline, CDR1 is SGHTA and CDR2 is FQGTGA. The V end lost 2 bases, the J end lost 0 bases, and 13 bases lay between the germline ends. The CDR3 consists of 16 residues. The sequence derives from an adult who received the MenACWY meningococcal vaccine as a control. The V and J genes are TRBV7-3 and TRBJ1-2; the D gene is possibly TRBD1 (5 bases). The sample was peripheral blood, taken 28 days after the second dose of the MenACWY control vaccine. The CDR3 loop reads CASSLLGDGANYGYTF. The CDR3, as DNA: TGTGCCAGCAGCTTATTAGGGGACGGGGCTAACTATGGCTACACCTTC.